This T cell receptor (beta chain) was captured by sequencing in a study of blood T cell repertoires in COVID-19 (dated by TCRdb to the early 2020s). For the study in its entirety: Samples covering the acute and convalescent phases of COVID-19 were provided by collaborators in the United States, Italy and Spain. The prospective study material was composed of cDNA or gDNA derived from T cells, B-cell-depleted T cells, or PBMCs. Subjects who had been exposed to COVID-19, were actively infected with it, or had recovered from it provided the deeply sampled blood TCRbeta repertoires that made up the dataset. A freely available public database, intended as a resource for researchers studying the immune response to SARS-CoV-2, is where the repertoires were released. The samples were drawn from the first 160 participants of the ongoing ImmuneRACE study and from 1,254 subjects provided by 6 global collaborators. Sample metadata almost always included a de-identified subject ID, COVID-19 status, age in years and sex. Where HLA class I and class II types were available, the types were taken from metadata supplied by the sample provider, not from assay-based typing. General conclusions and limits of the study: Clinical and demographic metadata were provided uncurated, with the amount varying by source and participant.

Each collaborating institution followed its own protocols to collect whole blood in K2EDTA tubes. For TCRbeta analysis, collaborator samples were shipped as frozen whole blood, as isolated PBMCs, or as DNA extracted from either sample type. As regards this clone: The specificity of this receptor is unknown. There are no base qualities to consult, and no much larger clone falls within one base.

From the cysteine up to the phenylalanine, the CDR3 has a length of 15 residues. The DNA shown is the 45-base CDR3, in frame from base 1. CDR1 and CDR2 (KGHSH, LQKENI) derive from the germline V gene. The V end loses 2 bases and the J end loses 7 bases, and a stretch of 15 bases separates them. The immunoSEQ Assay, a bias-controlled multiplex PCR, was used to amplify TCRbeta CDR3 regions from genomic DNA. As for the authors' bioinformatics: Nucleated cell counts per sample were estimated from amplification of reference gene primers within the assay. To quantify the absolute abundance of each unique TCRbeta CDR3 rearrangement, sequence reads were collapsed and filtered. For each sample, productive Simpson clonality was calculated as the square root of Simpson's diversity index over productive rearrangements. As stored in TCRdb, this immuneACCESS dataset retains in-frame rearrangements with V and J assigned. A fraction of the clones does not appear; measured against another copy, unresolved V genes explain less than half of the discrepancy, and the remainder lacks a known reason. V and J calls and clone size follow that table, whereas D and trimming were derived from the DNA. The sample profile shows 200,000 to 250,000 clones; roughly nine tenths of them were found once. About 5.9% of the sample belongs to the ten largest clones.

Sequencing was done on a sample of peripheral blood. Recombination linked TRBV18 to TRBJ2-1, with TRBD1 tentatively as D gene (6 bases match). The receptor was isolated from a man in his sixties with acute or convalescent COVID-19. In nucleotide form, the sequence is TGTGCCAGCTCACCAGGGGCGGCAGGGGATAATGAGCAGTTCTTC. Protein translation: CASSPGAAGDNEQFF. The full variable domain, with segments outside the CDR3 supplied by the reference TRBV18 and TRBJ2-1 proteins, appears as NAGVMQNPRHLVRRRGQEARLRCSPMKGHSHVYWYRQLPEEGLKFMVYLQKENIIDESGMPKERFSAEFPKEGPSILRIQQVVRGDSAAYFCASSPGAAGDNEQFFGPGTRLTVL.